This entry describes one T cell receptor beta chain. As yet, its antigen is unknown. This sample was included in a study of CD8 T cells in ankylosing spondylitis. Library preparation for TCR beta used quantitative 5'-RACE with molecular barcodes. TCRdb passed the 5' RACE reads through MiXCR, listing each CDR3 protein once. The sample records more than 500,000 distinct CDR3 sequences, less than 6% being singletons. The study, taken as a whole, reports: A motif in TCR beta, a set of under 10 highly homologous variants, appeared characteristic of ankylosing spondylitis blood. Disease-linked clones displayed a CD8+ phenotype and appeared relatively rarely in peripheral blood. Some of the motif variants had earlier been found in reactive arthritis patients' fluid and blood.

The CDR3 totals 19 residues. Germline assignment: CDR1 SGHVS and CDR2 FNYEAQ. Losses at the gene ends were 0 bases for V and 2 bases for J; bases not matched to a gene: 16. This receptor was taken from a male donor with ankylosing spondylitis. This rearrangement joins TRBV7-6 to TRBJ2-7; the match to TRBD1 covers 7 bases. Sequencing was carried out using blood, either unsorted or a sorted T cell fraction (not recorded which). DNA of the CDR3: TGTGCCAGCAGCTTAGCGGGTGGAGCGGTACAGGGGTTTGCCTACGAGCAGTACTTC. It yields the protein CASSLAGGAVQGFAYEQYF.